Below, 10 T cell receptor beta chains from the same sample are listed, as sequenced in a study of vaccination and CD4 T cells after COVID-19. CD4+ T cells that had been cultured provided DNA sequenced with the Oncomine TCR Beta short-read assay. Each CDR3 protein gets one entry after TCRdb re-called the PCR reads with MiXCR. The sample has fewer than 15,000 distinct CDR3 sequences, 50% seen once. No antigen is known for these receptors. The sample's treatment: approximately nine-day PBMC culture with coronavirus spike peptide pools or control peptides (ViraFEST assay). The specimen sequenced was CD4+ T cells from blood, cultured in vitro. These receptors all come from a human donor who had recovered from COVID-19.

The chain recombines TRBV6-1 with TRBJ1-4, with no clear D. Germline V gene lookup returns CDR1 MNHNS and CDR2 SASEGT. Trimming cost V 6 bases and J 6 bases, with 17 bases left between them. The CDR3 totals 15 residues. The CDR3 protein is CASSQPRASDEKLFF. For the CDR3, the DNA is TGTGCCAGCAGCCAACCGAGGGCGTCGGATGAAAAACTGTTTTTT.

CDR3 sequence: CAISQDRVYEQYF. DNA of the CDR3: TGTGCCATCAGTCAAGACAGGGTCTACGAGCAGTACTTC. The chain links TRBV10-3 to TRBJ2-7, with 7 bases matching TRBD1. The germline V gene has CDR1 ENHRY and CDR2 SYGVKD. The CDR3 is made up of 13 amino acids. Trimming took 5 bases from V and 3 from J; bases not matched to a gene: 4.

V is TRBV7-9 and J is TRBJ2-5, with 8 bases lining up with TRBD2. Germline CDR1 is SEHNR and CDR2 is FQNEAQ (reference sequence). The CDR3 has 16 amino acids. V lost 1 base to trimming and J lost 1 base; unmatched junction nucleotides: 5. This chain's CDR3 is CASSLVTGGPQETQYF. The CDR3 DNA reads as TGTGCCAGCAGCTTAGTAACGGGGGGGCCCCAAGAGACCCAGTACTTC.

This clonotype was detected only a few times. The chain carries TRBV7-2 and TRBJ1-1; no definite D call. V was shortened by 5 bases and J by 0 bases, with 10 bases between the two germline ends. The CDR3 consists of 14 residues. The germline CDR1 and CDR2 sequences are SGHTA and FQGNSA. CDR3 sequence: CASSEGPLNTEAFF. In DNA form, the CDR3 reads TGTGCCAGCAGCGAAGGGCCCCTGAACACTGAAGCTTTCTTT.

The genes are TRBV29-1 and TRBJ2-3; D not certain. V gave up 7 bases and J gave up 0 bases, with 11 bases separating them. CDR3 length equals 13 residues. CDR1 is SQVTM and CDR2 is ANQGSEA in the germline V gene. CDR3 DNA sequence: TGCAGCGCTGCCCTTCGGAGCACAGATACGCAGTATTTT. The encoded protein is CSAALRSTDTQYF.

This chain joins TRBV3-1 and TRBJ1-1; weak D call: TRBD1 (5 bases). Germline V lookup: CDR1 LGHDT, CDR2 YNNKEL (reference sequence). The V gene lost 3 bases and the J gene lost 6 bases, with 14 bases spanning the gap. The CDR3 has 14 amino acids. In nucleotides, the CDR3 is TGTGCCAGCAGCCAGAGGGACTCTAGCCCTGAAGCTTTCTTT. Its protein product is CASSQRDSSPEAFF.

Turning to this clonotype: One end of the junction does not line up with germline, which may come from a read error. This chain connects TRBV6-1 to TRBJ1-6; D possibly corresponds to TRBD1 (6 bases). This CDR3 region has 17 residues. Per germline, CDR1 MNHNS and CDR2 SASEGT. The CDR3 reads CASGQKGGGNRNSPLHF. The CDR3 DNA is TGTGCCAGCGGCCAAAAAGGGGGAGGGAACCGTAATTCACCCCTCCACTTC.

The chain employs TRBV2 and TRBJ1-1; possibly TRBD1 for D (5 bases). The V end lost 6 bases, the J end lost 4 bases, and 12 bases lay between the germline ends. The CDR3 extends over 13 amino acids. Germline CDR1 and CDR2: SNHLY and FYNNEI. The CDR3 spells CASRGFQGTEAFF. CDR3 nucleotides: TGTGCCAGCAGAGGATTCCAGGGCACTGAAGCTTTCTTT.

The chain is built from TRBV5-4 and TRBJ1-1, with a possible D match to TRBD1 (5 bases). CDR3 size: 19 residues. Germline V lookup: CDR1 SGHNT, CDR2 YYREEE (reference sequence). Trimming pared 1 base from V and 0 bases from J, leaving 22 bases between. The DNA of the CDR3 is TGTGCCAGCAGCTTGTCCCCCCCGGGACTCCAGGCCCTGAACACTGAAGCTTTCTTT. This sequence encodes CASSLSPPGLQALNTEAFF.

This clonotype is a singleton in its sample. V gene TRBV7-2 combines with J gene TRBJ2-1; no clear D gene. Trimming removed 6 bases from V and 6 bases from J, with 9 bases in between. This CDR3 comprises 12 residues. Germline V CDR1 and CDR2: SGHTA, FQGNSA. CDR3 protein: CASSVGFNEQFF. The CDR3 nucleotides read TGTGCCAGCAGTGTAGGTTTCAATGAGCAGTTCTTC. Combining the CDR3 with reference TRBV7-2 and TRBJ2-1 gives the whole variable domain GAGVSQSPSNKVTEKGKDVELRCDPISGHTALYWYRQSLGQGLEFLIYFQGNSAPDKSGLPSDRFSAERTGGSVSTLTIQRTQQEDSAVYLCASSVGFNEQFFGPGTRLTVL.